This is a list of T cell receptor beta chains from one sample in a study of cytomegalovirus exposure and HLA in healthy donors. Clones were sequenced by immunoSEQ multiplex PCR, and TCRdb holds only the in-frame ones, with some missing. Of some 110,000 clones in the sample, approximately 67% are singletons; the top ten hold 1.5%. Sequencing was done on a sample of PBMCs. The receptors were gathered from a man younger than 35 in good health and CMV-seronegative. CDR3s include the opening cysteine and the closing phenylalanine or tryptophan. D genes are given only for firm matches. Clone size is not always given. Where it is, it says once, few, many or a class for expanded clones.

>TRBJ2-1|TRBD2|TRBV9|-
CASSGGLAGGPLSGEQFF
TGTGCCAGCAGCGGAGGACTAGCGGGGGGTCCCCTTTCGGGTGAGCAGTTCTTC
>TRBJ2-1|TRBD1|TRBV27|-
CASSLSSGDRGNEQFF
TGTGCCAGCAGTTTATCGTCAGGCGACAGGGGGAATGAGCAGTTCTTC
>TRBJ2-5|TRBD2|TRBV5-1|-
CASTRGSRETQYF
TGCGCCAGCACGCGGGGGAGTCGAGAGACCCAGTACTTC
>TRBJ2-7|-|TRBV7-6|-
CASIPLGGGLSHEQYF
TGTGCCAGCATCCCTCTAGGGGGGGGTCTGAGCCACGAGCAGTACTTC
>TRBJ2-7|-|TRBV13|few
CASSLGSGVAYEQYF
TGTGCCAGCAGCTTAGGCTCGGGAGTCGCCTACGAGCAGTACTTC
>TRBJ1-4|TRBD1|TRBV11-2|-
CASTDRVNEKLFF
TGTGCCAGCACCGACAGGGTTAATGAAAAACTGTTTTTT
>TRBJ2-7|TRBD2|TRBV18|-
CASSSTGTTYEQYF
TGTGCCAGCTCATCGACCGGGACTACCTACGAGCAGTACTTC
>TRBJ1-3|-|TRBV6-1|-
CASGTSGNTIYF
TGTGCCAGTGGGACATCAGGAAACACCATATATTTT
>TRBJ1-2|TRBD1|TRBV14|-
CASSPGQGYGYTF
TGTGCCAGCAGCCCTGGACAGGGGTATGGCTACACCTTC
>TRBJ2-1|TRBD2|TRBV29-1|-
CSVEPTSGGSYNEQFF
TGCAGCGTTGAACCGACTAGCGGGGGATCCTACAATGAGCAGTTCTTC
>TRBJ2-5|TRBD2|TRBV7-9|few
CASSPGTSGRAMETQYF
TGTGCCAGCAGCCCCGGGACTAGCGGGAGGGCGATGGAGACCCAGTACTTC
>TRBJ2-2|-|TRBV9|few
CASSVIDYGELFF
TGTGCCAGCAGCGTCATAGATTACGGGGAGCTGTTTTTT
>TRBJ1-1|-|TRBV6-5|few
CACIKGSEAFF
TGTGCCTGCATTAAGGGGTCTGAAGCTTTCTTT
>TRBJ1-1|-|TRBV30|-
CAGKNGLEAFF
TGTGCCGGTAAGAACGGACTCGAAGCTTTCTTT
>TRBJ1-2|-|TRBV4-3|-
CASSRGGGYGYTF
TGCGCCAGCAGCAGAGGGGGTGGCTATGGCTACACCTTC
>TRBJ2-2|TRBD1|TRBV10-3|-
CAISEGRRMGQGSTGELFF
TGTGCCATCAGTGAAGGTCGTCGTATGGGACAGGGGAGCACCGGGGAGCTGTTTTTT
>TRBJ2-3|TRBD2|TRBV10-3|once
CAISVGAGGGRWADTQYF
TGTGCCATCAGTGTCGGAGCGGGAGGAGGAAGGTGGGCAGATACGCAGTATTTT
>TRBJ1-2|TRBD1|TRBV30|-
CAWLRDRGPGYTF
TGTGCCTGGCTCCGGGACAGGGGGCCAGGCTACACCTTC
>TRBJ2-1|-|TRBV5-1|-
CASKGDNEQFF
TGCGCCAGCAAAGGAGACAATGAGCAGTTCTTC
>TRBJ2-7|-|TRBV4-1|-
CASSQFIRRWGYEQYF
TGCGCCAGCAGCCAATTCATCAGGAGGTGGGGCTACGAGCAGTACTTC
>TRBJ2-1|-|TRBV27|few
CASSFASSSYNEQFF
TGTGCCAGCAGTTTCGCGTCTAGCTCCTACAATGAGCAGTTCTTC
>TRBJ2-1|TRBD2|TRBV6-4|once
CASSDSGGRANEQFF
TGTGCCAGCAGTGACTCAGGCGGGAGGGCGAATGAGCAGTTCTTC
>TRBJ1-1|-|TRBV6-5|few
CASRGLSGTEAFF
TGTGCCAGCAGAGGACTGAGTGGGACTGAAGCTTTCTTT
>TRBJ1-2|-|TRBV4-1|-
CASSHPGEGVYGYTF
TGCGCCAGCAGCCACCCCGGAGAGGGCGTCTATGGCTACACCTTC
>TRBJ1-2|TRBD1|TRBV5-8|few
CASSWGQGSLYGYTF
TGTGCCAGCAGCTGGGGACAGGGGAGTCTTTATGGCTACACCTTC
>TRBJ2-7|-|TRBV25-1|-
CASRDSYEQYF
TGTGCCTCTCGGGACTCCTACGAGCAGTACTTC
>TRBJ1-4|-|TRBV7-8|few
CASSLGPQGGYATNEKLFF
TGTGCCAGCAGCTTAGGTCCCCAGGGAGGCTATGCAACTAATGAAAAACTGTTTTTT
>TRBJ1-1|TRBD1|TRBV6-1|-
CASRLTRGQGEAFF
TGTGCCAGCAGACTCACGCGGGGACAGGGTGAAGCTTTCTTT